The clone carrying this T cell receptor (beta chain) was observed a few times. Its antigen is not known. CDR3 size: 15 residues. Germline CDR1 is MNHEY and CDR2 is SVGAGI. Trimming cost V 2 bases and J 4 bases; bases outside gene matches: 5. Treatment meaning: roughly 10-day PBMC culture with coronavirus spike peptide pools or control peptides (ViraFEST assay). This sample was taken from a study of vaccination and CD4 T cells after COVID-19. Overall study: Post-vaccine sample collection happened at a median of about 72 days after dose two, ranging 14 to 241. SARS-CoV-2, HCoV-NL63, HCoV-OC43 and HCoV-229E supplied the overlapping spike peptides used to stimulate cells. Overall study results and limits: A nonsignificant rise from roughly 22 to 38 was seen in the median number of SARS-CoV-2-reactive clonotypes.

Cultured CD4+ T cell DNA was sequenced using the Oncomine TCR Beta short-read assay. Each CDR3 protein is one row after TCRdb ran MiXCR on the PCR reads. The data contain more than 13,000 distinct CDR3 sequences, approximately 50% of them seen just once; the ten biggest clones take up about 4.5%. The source of this sequence is a human donor who had recovered from COVID-19. V gene TRBV6-5 combines with J gene TRBJ1-2; 9 bases map to TRBD1. This specimen consisted of CD4+ T cells from blood, cultured in vitro, obtained before SARS-CoV-2 vaccination. CDR3 DNA sequence: TGTGCCAGCAGTTACAGGGACAGGGACATCTATGGCTACACCTTC. Amino acid sequence: CASSYRDRDIYGYTF.